A single sample gave rise to the 2 T cell receptor beta chains below, sequenced in a study of response to subunit inactivated influenza vaccine. TCRdb fed the RT-PCR reads into MiXCR, producing one record per CDR3 protein. The table includes about 830,000 distinct CDR3 sequences, less than 20% detected once. Sequencing was performed on PBMCs from blood, taken around 5 days after vaccination. Receptors were obtained from a man in his forties or fifties who received an inactivated influenza vaccine.

This chain uses TRBV5-1 with TRBJ2-6; the D gene is possibly TRBD1 (6 bases). Trimming left V 3 bases short and J 0 bases short, with 22 bases between. The CDR3 length is 20 residues. The V gene's germline CDR1 is SGHRS and CDR2 YFSETQ. In nucleotides, the CDR3 is TGCGCCAGCAGCTCTGGGGATACAGGGTGGTTTCCCTCTGGGGCCAACGTCCTGACTTTC. Its translation: CASSSGDTGWFPSGANVLTF.

The sample holds many counts of this clonotype. The rearrangement links TRBV7-2 to TRBJ1-2; perhaps TRBD1 as D (5 bases). Trimming shortened V by 4 bases and J by 1 base, and 13 bases separated the two germline ends. This CDR3 contains 15 residues. Germline CDR1 is SGHTA and CDR2 is FQGNSA. CDR3: CASSSRWGSNYGYTF. The CDR3 DNA reads as TGTGCCAGCAGCTCGCGATGGGGCAGTAACTATGGCTACACCTTC.